This T cell receptor (beta chain) was found in a study of shared clonotypes between healthy human individuals. Study summary: CD4 naive and memory got three plates each, CD8 naive two, CD8 memory one. Study-level findings and limits: Tissues were not sampled, only blood, and their repertoires likely differ. Rarefaction indicated that sorted-subset sequencing remained incomplete although depth was large. Depth of sequencing was expected to influence donor clonotype sharing.

As concerns this clone: The target antigen is unknown.

Measured with immunoSEQ multiplex PCR; TCRdb has only the in-frame clones, and not every one. The sample has roughly 640,000 clones, around 97% seen once. This CDR3 contains 16 residues. Trimming at V came to 3 bases and at J to 2 bases, leaving 10 bases not matched to a gene. The germline gives CDR1 SGDLS, CDR2 YYNGEE. The sample comprised naive CD4+ T cells sorted from blood. As for subset: CD45RA+ positively selected. The rearrangement links TRBV9 to TRBJ2-7; 8 bases agree with TRBD2. The TCR sequence derives from a woman in her twenties or thirties in good health. The CDR3 loop is CASSGQPGGAPYEQYF. Here the CDR3 DNA reads TGTGCCAGCAGCGGACAGCCGGGGGGGGCACCCTACGAGCAGTACTTC.